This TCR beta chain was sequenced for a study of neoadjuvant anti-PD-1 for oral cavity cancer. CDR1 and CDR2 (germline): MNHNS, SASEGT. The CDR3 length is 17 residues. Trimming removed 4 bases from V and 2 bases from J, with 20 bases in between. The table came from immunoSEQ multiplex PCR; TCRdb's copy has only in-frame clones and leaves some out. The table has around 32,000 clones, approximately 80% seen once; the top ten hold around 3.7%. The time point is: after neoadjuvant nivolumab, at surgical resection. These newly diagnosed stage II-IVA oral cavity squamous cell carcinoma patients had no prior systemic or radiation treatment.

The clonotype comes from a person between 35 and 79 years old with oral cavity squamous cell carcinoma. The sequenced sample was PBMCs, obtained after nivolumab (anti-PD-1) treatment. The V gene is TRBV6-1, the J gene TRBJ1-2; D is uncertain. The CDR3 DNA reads TGTGCCAGCAGTGCTGGCCGCCCCGTTTATTCGAACTATGGCTACACCTTC. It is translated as CASSAGRPVYSNYGYTF.